This T cell receptor (beta chain) emerged from a study of CD8 T cells in Susac syndrome. Study results and limitations: The study recognized that the number of individuals in its TCR sequencing and HLA analysis was relatively small.

The germline V gene encodes CDR1 MNHNY and CDR2 SVGAGI (reference sequence). The CDR3 length is 11 residues. V was trimmed by 1 base and J by 8 bases, leaving 3 bases between them. This clonotype was seen just once. Its antigen is unidentified. RNA was extracted with the RNeasy kit, and a quantity of about 0.45 to 1 ug was reverse transcribed using random hexamers. TCRdb re-analysed the immunoSEQ multiplex PCR reads in MiXCR, keeping a single row per CDR3 protein. The sample lists about 90,000 distinct CDR3 sequences, approximately 96% occurring once. This sequence originates from a human donor with Susac syndrome. Sequenced sample: CD8+ T cells from PBMCs. The chain links TRBV6-6 to TRBJ2-1; no clear D gene. The chain's CDR3 is CASSYFDEQFF. The CDR3 DNA reads as TGTGCCAGCAGTTACTTCGATGAGCAGTTCTTC.